Each of the 14 T cell receptor beta chains below was sequenced from the same sample in a study of CD8 T cells in Susac syndrome. Random hexamers were used to reverse transcribe the RNA input (roughly 0.5 to 1 ug). One entry per CDR3 protein, called by TCRdb with MiXCR from the immunoSEQ multiplex PCR reads. Of 170,000 or so distinct CDR3 sequences in the sample, around 95% were seen once. The sample comprised CD8+ T cells from PBMCs. The receptors were gathered from a human donor with multiple sclerosis.

The genes are TRBV6-4 and TRBJ2-5; the D is unclear. The V end was cut by 11 bases, the J end by 7 bases, with 14 bases between. Germline CDR1 is MRHNA and CDR2 is SNTAGT. The CDR3 covers 11 residues. The CDR3 spells CADIFSGTQYF. In nucleotides, the CDR3 is TGTGCCGACATCTTCAGTGGGACCCAGTACTTC.

The V call is TRBV7-9, the J call TRBJ2-7; 9 nucleotides match TRBD1. Trimming took 6 bases from V and 4 from J; bases not matched to a gene: 10. The CDR3 sequence is 15 residues long. Per germline, CDR1 SEHNR and CDR2 FQNEAQ (reference sequence). CDR3 in DNA: TGTGCCAGCAGGCCCGAGGACAGGGGTTATTACGAGCAGTACTTC. Residues: CASRPEDRGYYEQYF.

The chain is built from TRBV24-1 and TRBJ2-1; 13 nucleotides match TRBD2. The CDR3 contains 16 residues. Germline CDR1 KGHDR, CDR2 SFDVKD. Losses at the gene ends were 2 bases for V and 7 bases for J; bases not matched to a gene: 4. The DNA of the CDR3 is TGTGCCACCAGTGATTCCGGGACTAGCGGGGCTAATGAGCAGTTCTTC. Its translation is CATSDSGTSGANEQFF.

The chain joins TRBV19 to TRBJ2-3; D uncertain. Germline CDR1 reads LNHDA; CDR2 reads SQIVND (reference sequence). V was cut by 3 bases and J by 0 bases, with 10 bases left in between. This CDR3 is built from 15 residues. The CDR3 nucleotides read TGTGCCAGTAGTATCTGGCAGAAAAGCACAGATACGCAGTATTTT. It encodes CASSIWQKSTDTQYF. Supplemented by reference TRBV19 and TRBJ2-3, the full variable domain reads DGGITQSPKYLFRKEGQNVTLSCEQNLNHDAMYWYRQDPGQGLRLIYYSQIVNDFQKGDIAEGYSVSREKKESFPLTVTSAQKNPTAFYLCASSIWQKSTDTQYFGPGTRLTVL.

The rearrangement joins TRBV27 to TRBJ2-7, with D maybe TRBD2 (5 bases). With 3 bases removed from V and 0 bases from J, the gap between germline ends came to 9 bases. Germline V gene sequence: CDR1 MNHEY, CDR2 SMNVEV (reference sequence). There are 14 residues in the CDR3. The CDR3 bases are TGTGCCAGCAGTTTGTGGGCGGGCTCCTACGAGCAGTACTTC. It codes for CASSLWAGSYEQYF.

V usage is TRBV14 and J usage is TRBJ2-7; 11 bases fit TRBD2. Per the germline V gene, CDR1 is SGHDN and CDR2 is FVKESK. V was clipped by 5 bases and J by 2 bases; unmatched bases: 5. The CDR3 runs 15 residues. CDR3: CASSDRTSGPYEQYF. In DNA, the CDR3 is TGTGCCAGCAGCGATCGGACTAGCGGGCCCTACGAGCAGTACTTC.

This chain connects TRBV27 to TRBJ1-3; D is possibly TRBD1 (5 bases). The CDR3 consists of 18 residues. Germline CDR1 is MNHEY and CDR2 is SMNVEV (reference sequence). The ends were cut back, 3 bases at V and 0 bases at J, with 18 bases in the middle. The CDR3, as DNA: TGTGCCAGCAGTTTGAGCTTTGAGGGGTTCCGCTCTGGAAACACCATATATTTT. It yields the protein CASSLSFEGFRSGNTIYF.

V usage is TRBV2 and J usage is TRBJ2-7; D gene unclear. V was cut by 1 base and J by 3 bases, with 7 bases left in between. The germline CDR1 and CDR2 sequences are SNHLY and FYNNEI. The CDR3 extends over 13 amino acids. The CDR3, as DNA: TGTGCCAGCAGTGAAGGGATAAGCTACGAGCAGTACTTC. Its translation: CASSEGISYEQYF.

This clonotype is a singleton in its sample. V usage is TRBV13 and J usage is TRBJ2-2; D is uncertain. The germline V and J ends were trimmed by 1 base and 7 bases, with 10 bases remaining between them. This CDR3 contains 14 residues. Per the germline V gene, CDR1 is PRHDT and CDR2 is FYEKMQ (reference sequence). For the CDR3, the DNA is TGTGCCAGCAGCTTAGTGCTCCAGGTCGGGGAGCTGTTTTTT. Translated: CASSLVLQVGELFF.

J is TRBJ2-1 and V is TRBV11-2, with TRBD2 identical over 10 bases. The CDR3 is made up of 15 amino acids. Germline lookup yields CDR1 SGHAT and CDR2 FQNNGV. Germline trimming cut 5 bases from V and 1 base from J; bases unmatched to any gene: 2. The CDR3 DNA follows: TGTGCCAGCAGCGTACTAGCGGGATCCTACAATGAGCAGTTCTTC. Amino acid sequence: CASSVLAGSYNEQFF.

The chain combines TRBV28 with TRBJ1-1; D not certain. CDR3 length: 13 residues. Trimming stripped 6 bases from V and 8 bases from J, with 16 bases between. Per the germline V gene, CDR1 is MDHEN and CDR2 is SYDVKM. Here the CDR3 reads CASSPSHQPEAFF. CDR3 sequence (DNA): TGTGCCAGCAGCCCATCCCACCAACCCGAAGCTTTCTTT.

The CDR3 loop reads CASSLPPTGGQETQYF. The CDR3 region has the DNA TGTGCCAGCAGCTTACCACCGACAGGAGGCCAAGAGACCCAGTACTTC. V and J are TRBV7-9 and TRBJ2-5, with D perhaps TRBD1 (6 bases). The CDR3 contains 16 residues. Germline V gene lookup returns CDR1 SEHNR and CDR2 FQNEAQ (reference sequence). Trimming cost V 2 bases and J 1 base, with 14 bases left between them.

V gene TRBV15 combines with J gene TRBJ2-1; 7 bases are shared with TRBD1. The CDR3 contains 18 residues. J lost 4 bases, V lost 8 bases, and 20 bases had no gene match. Germline loops: CDR1 LNHNV, CDR2 YYDKDF (reference sequence). For the CDR3, the DNA is TGTGCCACCTCAGCCGTTAGAACCACCGGGACAGAGTACAATGAGCAGTTCTTC. Its protein is CATSAVRTTGTEYNEQFF.

The rearrangement links TRBV23-1 to TRBJ2-7; 8 bases align to TRBD1. TRBV23-1 is treated as an ORF (open reading frame) with a function not yet certain. The length of the CDR3 is 17 residues. Germline trimming cut 8 bases from V and 2 bases from J; bases unmatched to any gene: 17. CDR3 in amino acids: CASHRSSGGRSTYEQYF. The CDR3 DNA reads TGCGCCAGCCACCGAAGTTCAGGGGGCCGTTCCACCTACGAGCAGTACTTC.